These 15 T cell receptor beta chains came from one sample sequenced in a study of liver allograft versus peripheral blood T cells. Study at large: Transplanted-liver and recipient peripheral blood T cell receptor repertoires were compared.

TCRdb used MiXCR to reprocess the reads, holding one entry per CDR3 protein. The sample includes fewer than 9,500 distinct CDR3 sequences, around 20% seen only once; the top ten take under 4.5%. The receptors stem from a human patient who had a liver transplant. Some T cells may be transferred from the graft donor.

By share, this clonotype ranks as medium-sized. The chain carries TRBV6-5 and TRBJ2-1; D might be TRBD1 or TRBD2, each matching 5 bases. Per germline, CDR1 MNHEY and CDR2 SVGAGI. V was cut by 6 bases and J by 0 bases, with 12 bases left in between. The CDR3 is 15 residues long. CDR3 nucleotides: TGTGCCAGCAGCAACTCTGGGGGCTCCTACAATGAGCAGTTCTTC. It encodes CASSNSGGSYNEQFF.

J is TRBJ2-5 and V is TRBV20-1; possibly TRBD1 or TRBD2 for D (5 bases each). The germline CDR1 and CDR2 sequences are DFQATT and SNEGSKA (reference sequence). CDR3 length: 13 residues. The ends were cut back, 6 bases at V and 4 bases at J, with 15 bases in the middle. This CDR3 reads CSASGTGRETQYF. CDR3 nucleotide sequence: TGCAGTGCCTCCGGGACCGGTAGAGAGACCCAGTACTTC.

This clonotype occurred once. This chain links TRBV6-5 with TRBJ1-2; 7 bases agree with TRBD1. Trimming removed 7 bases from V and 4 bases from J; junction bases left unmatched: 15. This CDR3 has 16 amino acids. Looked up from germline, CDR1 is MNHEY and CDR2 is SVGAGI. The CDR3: CASIINRDSWIYGYTF. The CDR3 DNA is TGTGCCAGCATCATAAACCGGGACAGCTGGATCTATGGCTACACCTTC.

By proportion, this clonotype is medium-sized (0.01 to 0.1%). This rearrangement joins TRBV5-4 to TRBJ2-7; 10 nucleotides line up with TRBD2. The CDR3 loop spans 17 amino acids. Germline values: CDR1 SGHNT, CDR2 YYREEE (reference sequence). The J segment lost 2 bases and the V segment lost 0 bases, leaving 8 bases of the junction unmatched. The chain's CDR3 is CASSLGGPSGGTYEQYF. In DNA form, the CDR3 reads TGTGCCAGCAGCTTGGGCGGCCCTAGCGGGGGAACCTACGAGCAGTACTTC.

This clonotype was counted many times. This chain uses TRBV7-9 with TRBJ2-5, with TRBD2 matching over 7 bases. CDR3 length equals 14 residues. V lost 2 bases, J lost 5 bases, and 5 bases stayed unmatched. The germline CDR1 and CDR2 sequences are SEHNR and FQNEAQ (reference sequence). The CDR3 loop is CASSLTGGGETQYF. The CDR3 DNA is TGTGCCAGCAGCTTAACGGGAGGAGGGGAGACCCAGTACTTC.

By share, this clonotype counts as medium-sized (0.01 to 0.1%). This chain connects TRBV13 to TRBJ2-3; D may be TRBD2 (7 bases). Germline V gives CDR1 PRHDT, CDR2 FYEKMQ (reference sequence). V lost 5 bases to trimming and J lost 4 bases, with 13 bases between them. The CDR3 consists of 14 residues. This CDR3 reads CASSPGGGADTQYF. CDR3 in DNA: TGTGCCAGCAGCCCGGGGGGCGGCGCAGATACGCAGTATTTT.

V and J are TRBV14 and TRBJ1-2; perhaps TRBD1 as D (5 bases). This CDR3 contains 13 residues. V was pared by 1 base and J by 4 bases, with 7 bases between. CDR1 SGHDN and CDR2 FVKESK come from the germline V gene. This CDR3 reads CASSQGQTYGYTF. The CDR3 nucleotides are TGTGCCAGCAGCCAAGGACAGACCTATGGCTACACCTTC.

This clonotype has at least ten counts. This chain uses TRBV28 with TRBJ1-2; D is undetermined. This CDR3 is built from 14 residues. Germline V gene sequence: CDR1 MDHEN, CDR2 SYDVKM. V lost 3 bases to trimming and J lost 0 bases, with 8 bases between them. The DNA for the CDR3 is TGTGCCAGCAGTTTGGGCACCACTAACTATGGCTACACCTTC. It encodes CASSLGTTNYGYTF.

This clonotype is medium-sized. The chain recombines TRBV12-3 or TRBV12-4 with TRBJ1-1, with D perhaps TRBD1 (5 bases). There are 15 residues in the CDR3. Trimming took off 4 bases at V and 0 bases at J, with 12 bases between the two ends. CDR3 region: CASSSMGQVNTEAFF. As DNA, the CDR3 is TGTGCCAGCAGTTCCATGGGGCAGGTGAACACTGAAGCTTTCTTT.

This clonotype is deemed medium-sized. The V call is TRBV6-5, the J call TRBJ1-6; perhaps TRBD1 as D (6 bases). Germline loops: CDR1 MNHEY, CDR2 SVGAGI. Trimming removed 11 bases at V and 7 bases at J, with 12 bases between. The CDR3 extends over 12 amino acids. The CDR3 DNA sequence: TGTGCCGCGGCAGGGGAAAATTCACCCCTCCACTTT. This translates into CAAAGENSPLHF.

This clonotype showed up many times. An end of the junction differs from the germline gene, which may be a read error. The CDR3 DNA follows: TGTGCCTGGAGTGTACACAGCTACGGGCAGTACTTC. Amino acids: CAWSVHSYGQYF. The rearrangement joins TRBV30 to TRBJ2-7; D unclear. Germline V gene data show CDR1 as GTSNPN and CDR2 as SVGIG (reference sequence). This CDR3 has 12 residues. Using reference TRBV30 and TRBJ2-7 for the parts outside the CDR3, the full variable domain is SQTIHQWPATLVQPVGSPLSLECTVEGTSNPNLYWYRQAAGRGLQLLFYSVGIGQISSEVPQNLSASRPQDRQFILSSKKLLLSDSGFYLCAWSVHSYGQYFGPGTRLTVT.

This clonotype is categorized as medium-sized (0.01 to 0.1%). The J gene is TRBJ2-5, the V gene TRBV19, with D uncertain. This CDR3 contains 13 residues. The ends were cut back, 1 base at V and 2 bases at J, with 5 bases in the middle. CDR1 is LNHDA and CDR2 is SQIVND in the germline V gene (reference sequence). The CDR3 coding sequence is TGTGCCAGTAGTATAGTACGGCAAGAGACCCAGTACTTC. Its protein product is CASSIVRQETQYF.

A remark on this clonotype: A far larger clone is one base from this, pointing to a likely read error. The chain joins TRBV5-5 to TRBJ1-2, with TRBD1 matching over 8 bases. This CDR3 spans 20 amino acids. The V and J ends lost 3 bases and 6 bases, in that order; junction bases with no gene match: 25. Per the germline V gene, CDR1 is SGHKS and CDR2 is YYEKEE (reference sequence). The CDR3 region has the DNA TGTGCCAGCAGCTGGGGGGGGAGGGAAATCAACGTCAGACAGGGGAATGGCTACACCTTC. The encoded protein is CASSWGGREINVRQGNGYTF.

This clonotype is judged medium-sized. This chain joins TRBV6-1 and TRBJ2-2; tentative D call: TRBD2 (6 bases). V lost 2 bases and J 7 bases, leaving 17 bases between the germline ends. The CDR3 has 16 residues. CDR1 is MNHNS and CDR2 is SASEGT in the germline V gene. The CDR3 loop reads CASSEQPSGPGGELFF. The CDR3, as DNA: TGTGCCAGCAGTGAACAACCCAGCGGGCCTGGCGGGGAGCTGTTTTTT.

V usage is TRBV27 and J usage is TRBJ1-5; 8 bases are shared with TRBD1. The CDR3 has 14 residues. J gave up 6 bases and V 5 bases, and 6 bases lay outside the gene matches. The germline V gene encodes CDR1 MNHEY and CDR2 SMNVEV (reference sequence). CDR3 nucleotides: TGTGCCAGCAGTCCACGGACAGGGATTCAGCCCCAGCATTTT. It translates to CASSPRTGIQPQHF.